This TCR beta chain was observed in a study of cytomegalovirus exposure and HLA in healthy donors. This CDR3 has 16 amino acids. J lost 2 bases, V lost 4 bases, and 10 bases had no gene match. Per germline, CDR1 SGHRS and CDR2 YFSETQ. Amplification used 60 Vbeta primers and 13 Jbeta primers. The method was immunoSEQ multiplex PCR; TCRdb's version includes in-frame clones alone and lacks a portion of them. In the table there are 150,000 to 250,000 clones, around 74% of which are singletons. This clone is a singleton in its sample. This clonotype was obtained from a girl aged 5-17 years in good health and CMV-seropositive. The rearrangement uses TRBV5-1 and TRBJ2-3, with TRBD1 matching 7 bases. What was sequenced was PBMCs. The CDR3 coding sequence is TGCGCCAGCAGCCTAGGAACAGGGGAAGTCACAGATACGCAGTATTTT. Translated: CASSLGTGEVTDTQYF. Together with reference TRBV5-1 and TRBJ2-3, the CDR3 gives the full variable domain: KAGVTQTPRYLIKTRGQQVTLSCSPISGHRSVSWYQQTPGQGLQFLFEYFSETQRNKGNFPGRFSGRQFSNSRSEMNVSTLELGDSALYLCASSLGTGEVTDTQYFGPGTRLTVL.